This is a list of T cell receptor beta chains from one sample in a study of early T cells in non-severe SARS-CoV-2 infection. TCRdb called the 5' RACE reads again in MiXCR, with one record for every CDR3 protein. Of tens of thousands of distinct CDR3 sequences detected, about an eighth appear once; the ten largest clones hold 3.5% to 5%. Specimen: whole blood, collected at baseline. These receptor sequences come from an adult who was a healthcare worker with PCR-confirmed SARS-CoV-2 infection or an uninfected control (not recorded which). Each CDR3 is given with its conserved first and last residue. Each record gives: J gene, V gene, clone size, CDR3 protein. Size is stated for part of the rows, as once, few or many counts, or as a class when the clone is expanded.

TRBJ2-3,TRBV5-1,-,CASSLGASTDTQYF
TRBJ1-5,TRBV29-1,few,CSVGQGGGQPQHF
TRBJ1-5,TRBV11-2,few,CASSLSQGMNQPQHF
TRBJ2-5,TRBV12-3/TRBV12-4,many,CASSLAASGQETQYF
TRBJ1-5,TRBV12-3/TRBV12-4,few,CASSLIGSEGTGQPQHF
TRBJ2-7,TRBV12-3/TRBV12-4,many,CASTLTAGGNLLPEQYF
TRBJ2-7,TRBV7-2,-,CASGLDVSSGQYF
TRBJ2-5,TRBV20-1,many,CSARDKDRKLAWEETQYF
TRBJ1-2,TRBV29-1,-,CSGRQGLSYGYTF
TRBJ2-3,TRBV20-1,many,CSARPTKGTSGDTQYF
TRBJ1-1,TRBV11-3,few,CASSLQGTPKAEAFF
TRBJ2-3,TRBV2,few,CASRVDSGILSGTQYF
TRBJ1-2,TRBV7-9,many,CASSLSGQANYGYTF
TRBJ2-3,TRBV3-1,-,CASSHLRTGFTDTQYF
TRBJ2-2,TRBV6-4,-,CASSATGTGELFF
TRBJ1-5,TRBV18,few,CASSPYGGDSNQPQHF
TRBJ1-3,TRBV20-1,-,CSAREGTTPVAGNTIYF
TRBJ1-2,TRBV18,-,CASSPPKARVIYGYTF
TRBJ2-1,TRBV18,few,CASSPGLASYNEQFF
TRBJ2-3,TRBV10-1,few,CASSARGSSTDTQYF
TRBJ2-2,TRBV2,many,CASYRGGELFF
TRBJ1-6,TRBV6-2/TRBV6-3,-,CASSSEPGGENSPLHF
TRBJ1-1,TRBV7-2,-,CASSTRQNKNTEAFF
TRBJ2-5,TRBV20-1,-,CSTLELAGQETQYF
TRBJ1-6,TRBV7-8,few,CASSLRLGPSSYNSPLHF
TRBJ1-2,TRBV6-6,many,CASIKTGGGYGYTF
TRBJ1-1,TRBV6-6,-,CASSYGEAFF
TRBJ1-2,TRBV27,once,CASSLGRGANYGYTF
TRBJ2-7,TRBV10-3,-,CAISAESGLARYEQYF
TRBJ1-3,TRBV5-1,few,CASSLGFSGNTTYF
TRBJ2-5,TRBV3-1,-,CASSPRLAGAQYF
TRBJ1-2,TRBV3-1,-,CASSQADLNGYTF
TRBJ2-1,TRBV5-1,few,CASSPSGGRYNEQFF
TRBJ1-1,TRBV29-1,many,CSVGGSPDTEAFF
TRBJ1-4,TRBV28,-,CASSFSGYKLFF
TRBJ2-1,TRBV18,few,CASSPSGVAKKQFF
TRBJ1-1,TRBV7-7,few,CATQGGTEAFF
TRBJ2-3,TRBV4-1,-,CASSQDPSGAADTQYF
TRBJ1-1,TRBV30,-,CAWSVKTDTEAFF
TRBJ2-6,TRBV7-9,many,CASSFWAASSGANVLTF
TRBJ2-7,TRBV29-1,-,CSVRTPATYEQYF
TRBJ2-2,TRBV11-3,few,CASSLSTSNTGELFF